The present entry profiles one TCR beta chain with its context. Antigen: not known. Vbeta (60) and Jbeta (13) primers were used in the PCR. Sequenced by immunoSEQ multiplex PCR; TCRdb stores in-frame clones only, minus some. The table shows roughly 100,000 clones, with around two thirds occurring only once. The source of the sample is a study of cytomegalovirus exposure and HLA in healthy donors. Whole-study findings and limits: Analysis was performed later, and it showed HLA-associated TCR beta chains to be more clonally expanded than equally common others.

CDR3 size: 11 residues. V was pared by 11 bases and J by 6 bases, with 13 bases between. Germline V gives CDR1 SNHLY, CDR2 FYNNEI. The V call is TRBV2, the J call TRBJ1-2; no reliable D call. The sequence was obtained from a man aged 25 to 45 in good health and CMV-seropositive. Sequenced: PBMCs. The CDR3 coding sequence is TGTGCCGGCTCGACTGAGGATGGCTACACCTTC. Its translation: CAGSTEDGYTF.